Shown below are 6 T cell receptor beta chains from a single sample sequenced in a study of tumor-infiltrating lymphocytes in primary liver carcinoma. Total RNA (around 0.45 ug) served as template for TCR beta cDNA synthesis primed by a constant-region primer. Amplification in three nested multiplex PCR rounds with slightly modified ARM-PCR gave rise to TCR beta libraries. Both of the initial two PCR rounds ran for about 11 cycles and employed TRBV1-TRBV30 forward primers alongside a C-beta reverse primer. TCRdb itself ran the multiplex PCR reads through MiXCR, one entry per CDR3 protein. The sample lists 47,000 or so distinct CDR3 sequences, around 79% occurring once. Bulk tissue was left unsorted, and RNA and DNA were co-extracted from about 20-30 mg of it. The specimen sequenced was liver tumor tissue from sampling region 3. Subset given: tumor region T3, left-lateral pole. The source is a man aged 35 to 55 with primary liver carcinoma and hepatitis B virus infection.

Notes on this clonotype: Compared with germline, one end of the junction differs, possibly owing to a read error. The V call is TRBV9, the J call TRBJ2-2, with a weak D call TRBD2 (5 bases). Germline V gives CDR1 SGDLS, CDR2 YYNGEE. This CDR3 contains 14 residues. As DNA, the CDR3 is TGTGCCAGCATCGTAGCTAAAGGAGGCGGGGAGCTGTTTTTT. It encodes CASIVAKGGGELFF.

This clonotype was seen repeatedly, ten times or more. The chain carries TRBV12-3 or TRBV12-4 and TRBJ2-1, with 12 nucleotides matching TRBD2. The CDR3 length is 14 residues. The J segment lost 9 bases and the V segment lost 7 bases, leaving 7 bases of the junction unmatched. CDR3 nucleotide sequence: TGTGCCAGCATTGGACTAGCGGGGCTTGGTGAGCAGTTCTTC. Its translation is CASIGLAGLGEQFF.

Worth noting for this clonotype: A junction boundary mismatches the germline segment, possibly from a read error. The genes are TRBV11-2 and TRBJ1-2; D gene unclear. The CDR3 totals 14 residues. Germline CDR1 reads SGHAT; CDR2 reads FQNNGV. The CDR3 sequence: CTSSLVHGFYGYTF. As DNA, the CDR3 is TGCACCAGCAGCTTAGTACATGGTTTCTATGGCTACACCTTC.

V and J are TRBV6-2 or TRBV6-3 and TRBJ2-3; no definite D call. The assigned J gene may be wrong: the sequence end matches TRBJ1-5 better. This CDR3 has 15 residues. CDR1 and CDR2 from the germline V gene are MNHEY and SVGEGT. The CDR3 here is CASSPRSGSTDTQHF. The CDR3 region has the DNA TGTGCCAGCAGTCCCCGCAGCGGGAGCACAGATACGCAGCATTTT.

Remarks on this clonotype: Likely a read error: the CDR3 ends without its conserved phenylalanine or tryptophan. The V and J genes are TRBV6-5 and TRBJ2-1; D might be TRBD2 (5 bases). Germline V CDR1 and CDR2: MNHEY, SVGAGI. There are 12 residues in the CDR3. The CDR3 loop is CASSYVGDEQFL. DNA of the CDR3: TGTGCTAGCAGTTACGTCGGGGATGAGCAGTTCCTC.

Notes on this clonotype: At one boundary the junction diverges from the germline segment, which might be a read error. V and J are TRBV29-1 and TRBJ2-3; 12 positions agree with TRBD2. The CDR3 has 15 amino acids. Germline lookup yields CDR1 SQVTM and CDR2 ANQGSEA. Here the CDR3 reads CSIRTSGARTDTQYF. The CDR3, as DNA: TGCAGCATCCGGACTAGCGGGGCCCGCACAGATACACAGTATTTT.